The next 25 T cell receptor beta chains were all read from a single sample in a study of blood T cell repertoires in COVID-19. Some clones are missing from TCRdb's copy, which holds only in-frame ones; the method was immunoSEQ multiplex PCR. The repertoire holds roughly 290,000 clones, with 75% to 90% as singletons. Material: PBMCs or T cells enriched from blood (not recorded which). The receptors shown here come from a woman in her 40s who had recovered from COVID-19.

The V call is TRBV19, the J call TRBJ2-7, with TRBD2 as a possible D gene (5 bases). CDR1 is LNHDA, CDR2 SQIVND, per germline (reference sequence). Between the trimmed V and J ends, which lost 6 bases and 1 base, there was a span of 13 bases. This CDR3 comprises 14 residues. The CDR3 region is CASRDQDFSYEQYF. The CDR3 DNA reads as TGTGCCAGTAGGGACCAGGACTTTTCCTACGAGCAGTACTTC.

This chain connects TRBV6-5 to TRBJ2-7; 9 bases align to TRBD1. Germline V gene data show CDR1 as MNHEY and CDR2 as SVGAGI. This CDR3 region has 14 residues. Losses at the gene ends were 4 bases for V and 5 bases for J; bases not matched to a gene: 6. CDR3: CASSSGQGRDEQYF. The DNA for the CDR3 is TGTGCCAGCAGTTCGGGACAGGGCAGAGACGAGCAGTACTTC.

The chain has TRBV19 and TRBJ1-2, with D perhaps matching TRBD1 (6 bases). V was clipped by 6 bases and J by 0 bases, with 20 bases between them. This CDR3 is 17 amino acids long. The germline gives CDR1 LNHDA, CDR2 SQIVND (reference sequence). DNA for the CDR3: TGTGCCAGTAGCTTTCCGGGACACGAACGCTCTAACTATGGCTACACCTTC. Residues: CASSFPGHERSNYGYTF.

J is TRBJ1-1 and V is TRBV4-1; 8 positions agree with TRBD1. V gave up 3 bases and J gave up 0 bases; unmatched junction bases: 3. CDR3 length: 15 amino acids. Germline V gene data show CDR1 as MGHRA and CDR2 as YSYEKL. The CDR3 region is CASSHPGGMNTEAFF. For the CDR3, the DNA is TGCGCCAGCAGCCACCCAGGGGGCATGAACACTGAAGCTTTCTTT.

This clone came up once. Given a much more abundant clone one base away, this may be a read error. This specimen includes other DNA sequences encoding the same CDR3. This sequence joins TRBV2 and TRBJ1-2; no reliable D call. The CDR3 is 11 residues long. Trimming took off 10 bases at V and 2 bases at J, with 8 bases between the two ends. Germline V lookup: CDR1 SNHLY, CDR2 FYNNEI. CDR3 sequence (DNA): TGTGCCACCGGTTCCAACTATGGCTACACCTTC. As protein: CATGSNYGYTF. Using reference TRBV2 and TRBJ1-2 for the parts outside the CDR3, the full variable domain is EPEVTQTPSHQVTQMGQEVILRCVPISNHLYFYWYRQILGQKVEFLVSFYNNEISEKSEIFDDQFSVERPDGSNFTLKIRSTKLEDSAMYFCATGSNYGYTFGSGTRLTVV.

The genes are TRBV6-1 and TRBJ2-1; 8 bases match TRBD1. In germline, CDR1 is MNHNS, CDR2 SASEGT. This CDR3 spans 14 amino acids. V lost 2 bases, J lost 8 bases, and 5 bases stayed unmatched. In DNA form, the CDR3 reads TGTGCCAGCAGTGAACCCGGACAGGGCTATGAGCAGTTCTTC. Translation gives CASSEPGQGYEQFF.

V is TRBV27 and J is TRBJ2-2, with D maybe TRBD2 (7 bases). This CDR3 region has 13 residues. Trimming cost V 6 bases and J 7 bases, with 12 bases left between them. Germline values: CDR1 MNHEY, CDR2 SMNVEV (reference sequence). The CDR3 DNA is TGTGCCAGCAGGGGAGCGGGACACGGGGAGCTGTTTTTT. This sequence encodes CASRGAGHGELFF.

The chain links TRBV5-1 to TRBJ2-3, with a weak D call TRBD2 (7 bases). V gave up 0 bases and J gave up 7 bases, with 18 bases separating them. Germline CDR1 SGHRS, CDR2 YFSETQ. This CDR3 region has 16 residues. In DNA form, the CDR3 reads TGCGCCAGCAGCTTGGTTGTGGGGGCAGCGGGGAATACGCAGTATTTT. It codes for CASSLVVGAAGNTQYF. Supplemented by reference TRBV5-1 and TRBJ2-3, the full variable domain reads KAGVTQTPRYLIKTRGQQVTLSCSPISGHRSVSWYQQTPGQGLQFLFEYFSETQRNKGNFPGRFSGRQFSNSRSEMNVSTLELGDSALYLCASSLVVGAAGNTQYFGPGTRLTVL.

For this clone: The identical CDR3 is also encoded by other nucleotide sequences in the sample. The rearrangement joins TRBV5-1 to TRBJ1-4; TRBD1 matches at 11 bases. Germline loops: CDR1 SGHRS, CDR2 YFSETQ. V was pared by 3 bases and J by 8 bases, with 3 bases of the junction left unmatched. The CDR3 spans 14 residues. CDR3 region: CASSSGQGEEKLFF. The CDR3 DNA sequence: TGCGCCAGCAGCTCGGGACAGGGGGAAGAAAAACTGTTTTTT.

The table lists this clone with a few counts. This chain joins TRBV7-8 and TRBJ2-5; the D gene is possibly TRBD1 (6 bases). The CDR3 is 15 residues long. Germline CDR1 and CDR2: SGHVS and FQNEAQ. V was trimmed by 2 bases and J by 5 bases, leaving 15 bases between them. CDR3 DNA sequence: TGTGCCAGCAGCTTACTGGGGGCCTGGGAGGAGACCCAGTACTTC. This gives the protein CASSLLGAWEETQYF.

The chain combines TRBV30 with TRBJ1-5; TRBD1 matches 9 bases. Per germline, CDR1 GTSNPN and CDR2 SVGIG (reference sequence). The CDR3 spans 17 residues. Trimming cost V 2 bases and J 4 bases; bases outside gene matches: 12. As DNA, the CDR3 is TGTGCCTGGAGTAAAATGGGAGGGACAGGGCTAAATCAGCCCCAGCATTTT. This encodes CAWSKMGGTGLNQPQHF. Full variable domain (outside the CDR3, taken from reference TRBV30 and TRBJ1-5): SQTIHQWPATLVQPVGSPLSLECTVEGTSNPNLYWYRQAAGRGLQLLFYSVGIGQISSEVPQNLSASRPQDRQFILSSKKLLLSDSGFYLCAWSKMGGTGLNQPQHFGDGTRLSIL.

The genes are TRBV29-1 and TRBJ2-5, with 7 bases matching TRBD1. The junction had 5 bases not matched to a gene; V was cut back by 7 bases and J by 3 bases. The CDR3 covers 12 residues. From germline, CDR1 is SQVTM and CDR2 ANQGSEA. CDR3: CSGGQAKETQYF. CDR3 coding DNA: TGCAGCGGTGGACAGGCAAAAGAGACCCAGTACTTC. Variable domain in full (rest from reference TRBV29-1 and TRBJ2-5): SAVISQKPSRDICQRGTSLTIQCQVDSQVTMMFWYRQQPGQSLTLIATANQGSEATYESGFVIDKFPISRPNLTFSTLTVSNMSPEDSSIYLCSGGQAKETQYFGPGTRLLVL.

The chain combines TRBV7-9 with TRBJ2-7; TRBD1 is a possible D gene (5 bases). This CDR3 is built from 14 residues. The V gene lost 1 base and the J gene lost 2 bases, with 9 bases spanning the gap. CDR1 and CDR2 from the germline V gene are SEHNR and FQNEAQ (reference sequence). The DNA of the CDR3 is TGTGCCAGCAGCTTAGATGCAGGGCCCTACGAGCAGTACTTC. Its protein product is CASSLDAGPYEQYF.

Only one count was recorded for this clone. The chain uses TRBV6-2 or TRBV6-3 and TRBJ1-5; TRBD1 matches 10 bases. V was clipped by 0 bases and J by 6 bases; unmatched bases: 17. Per the germline V gene, CDR1 is MNHEY and CDR2 is SVGEGT. This CDR3 has 20 amino acids. CDR3 DNA: TGTGCCAGCAGTTACTCGATACTCGCCGCCGGGACAGGGGCTAGTCAGCCCCAGCATTTT. It encodes CASSYSILAAGTGASQPQHF.

The chain links TRBV2 to TRBJ2-1, with 11 bases aligning to TRBD2. CDR3 length: 14 amino acids. CDR1 and CDR2 (germline): SNHLY, FYNNEI. Trimming removed 7 bases from V and 3 bases from J; junction bases left unmatched: 2. The CDR3 DNA reads TGTGCCAGCATTACTAGCGGGGGCTACAATGAGCAGTTCTTC. It translates to CASITSGGYNEQFF.

The chain uses TRBV9 and TRBJ2-1, with a weak D call TRBD2 (6 bases). The V gene's germline CDR1 is SGDLS and CDR2 YYNGEE. CDR3 length: 12 amino acids. V was clipped by 0 bases and J by 10 bases, with 8 bases between them. The CDR3 coding sequence is TGTGCCAGCAGCGTAGCTGCGGGGGAGCAGTTCTTC. Protein product: CASSVAAGEQFF.

This clone showed up just a few times. The chain has TRBV5-4 and TRBJ2-5; 9 bases map to TRBD1. The V and J ends lost 4 bases and 4 bases, in that order; junction bases with no gene match: 14. Germline CDR1 reads SGHNT; CDR2 reads YYREEE (reference sequence). The length of the CDR3 is 17 residues. The CDR3 spells CASSPLGQGSGLETQYF. The CDR3 nucleotides are TGTGCCAGCAGCCCCCTCGGACAGGGGTCGGGTTTAGAGACCCAGTACTTC.

This chain joins TRBV3-1 (or the pseudogene TRBV3-2) and TRBJ1-6; D gene uncertain. The V end lost 1 base, the J end lost 10 bases, and 8 bases lay between the germline ends. From germline, CDR1 is LGHDT and CDR2 YNNKEL (reference sequence). CDR3 size: 13 residues. CDR3 nucleotide sequence: TGTGCCAGCAGCCAAGTATCGGAGTCACCCCTCCACTTT. Translation: CASSQVSESPLHF.

Only one count was recorded for this clone. CDR3 loop: CASSLQASTDTQYF. DNA for the CDR3: TGTGCCAGCAGCTTGCAGGCGAGCACAGATACGCAGTATTTT. The chain employs TRBV11-3 and TRBJ2-3; D gene unclear. Trimming shortened V by 3 bases and J by 0 bases, and 7 bases separated the two germline ends. The CDR3 runs 14 residues. The V gene's germline CDR1 is SGHNT and CDR2 YENEEA.

The rearrangement links TRBV6-5 to TRBJ1-2, with a weak D call TRBD1 (5 bases). The V end lost 2 bases, the J end lost 7 bases, and 14 bases lay between the germline ends. The germline V gene encodes CDR1 MNHEY and CDR2 SVGAGI. This CDR3 is built from 14 residues. The CDR3 DNA reads as TGTGCCAGCAGTTACAGTTCAGGGTTCATTGGCTACACCTTC. It yields the protein CASSYSSGFIGYTF.

The rearrangement links TRBV6-5 to TRBJ1-1; D gene ambiguous. Trimming shortened V by 5 bases and J by 0 bases, and 13 bases separated the two germline ends. From germline, CDR1 is MNHEY and CDR2 SVGAGI. The CDR3 runs 15 residues. The CDR3, as DNA: TGTGCCAGCAGTCTCCGAAGAAGCATGAACACTGAAGCTTTCTTT. Protein sequence: CASSLRRSMNTEAFF.

This chain connects TRBV12-2 to TRBJ2-7; the table's D call, TRBD1, has no DNA check behind it. TRBV12-2 is designated a pseudogene. The CDR3 contains 15 residues. CDR3 loop: CASRLGYPGVNEQYF. The CDR3 nucleotides are TGTGCAAGTCGCTTAGGATATCCAGGGGTAAACGAGCAGTACTTC.

The rearrangement links TRBV27 to TRBJ1-6; the match to TRBD1 covers 8 bases. V was pared by 2 bases and J by 10 bases, with 10 bases of the junction left unmatched. This CDR3 is built from 16 residues. The V gene's germline CDR1 is MNHEY and CDR2 SMNVEV (reference sequence). CDR3 loop: CASSLLQGAVGSPLHF. The CDR3 bases are TGTGCCAGCAGTTTACTCCAGGGGGCCGTAGGGTCACCCCTCCACTTT.

This clone was counted a single time. The CDR3 here is CASSYTSNEKLFF. CDR3 bases: TGTGCCAGCAGTTATACTAGTAATGAAAAACTGTTTTTT. This chain uses TRBV2 with TRBJ1-4, with unresolved D. Germline V gene lookup returns CDR1 SNHLY and CDR2 FYNNEI. The V end was cut by 5 bases, the J end by 4 bases, with 8 bases between. The CDR3 is made up of 13 amino acids.

The V gene is TRBV5-1, the J gene TRBJ2-5, with TRBD2 identical over 7 bases. The CDR3 spans 16 residues. V shed 0 bases and J 2 bases; nucleotides not matched to a gene: 7. In germline, CDR1 is SGHRS, CDR2 YFSETQ. CDR3 nucleotides: TGCGCCAGCAGCTTGGGCGGTGTAGCGGGTCAAGAGACCCAGTACTTC. This codes for CASSLGGVAGQETQYF.